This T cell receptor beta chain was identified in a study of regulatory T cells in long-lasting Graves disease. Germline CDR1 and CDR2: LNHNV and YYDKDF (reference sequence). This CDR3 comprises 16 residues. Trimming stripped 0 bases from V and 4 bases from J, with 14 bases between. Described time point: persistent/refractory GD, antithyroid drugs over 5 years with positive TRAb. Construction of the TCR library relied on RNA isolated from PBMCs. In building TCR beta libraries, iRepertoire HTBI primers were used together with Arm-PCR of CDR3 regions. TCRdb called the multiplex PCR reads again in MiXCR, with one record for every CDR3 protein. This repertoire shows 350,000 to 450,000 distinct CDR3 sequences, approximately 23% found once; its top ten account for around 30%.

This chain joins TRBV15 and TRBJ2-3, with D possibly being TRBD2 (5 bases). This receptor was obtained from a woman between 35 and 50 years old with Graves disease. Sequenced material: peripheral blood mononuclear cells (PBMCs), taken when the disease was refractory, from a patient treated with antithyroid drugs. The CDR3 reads CATSRDAAGPADTQYF. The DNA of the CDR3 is TGTGCCACCAGCAGAGATGCGGCGGGCCCGGCAGATACGCAGTATTTT.